These 16 T cell receptor beta chains were sequenced from one sample in a study of CD8 T cells in ankylosing spondylitis. Points from the study as a whole: Roughly eight highly homologous variants formed a TCR beta motif that appeared characteristic of ankylosing spondylitis blood.

TCRdb analysed the 5' RACE reads with MiXCR anew, one entry per CDR3 protein. This repertoire shows approximately 150,000 distinct CDR3 sequences, 17% found once; its top ten account for 30% to 35%. For these receptors, no antigen is known. The material sequenced was blood, either unsorted or a sorted T cell fraction (not recorded which). The receptor set was obtained from a male donor with ankylosing spondylitis.

There are a few counts of this clonotype. The CDR3, as DNA: TGTGCCAGTAGTATCGGCGGGAGCGATGAGCAGTTCTTC. It encodes CASSIGGSDEQFF. The V and J genes are TRBV19 and TRBJ2-1, with 7 bases identical to TRBD2. CDR1 is LNHDA and CDR2 is SQIVND in the germline V gene (reference sequence). The V and J ends lost 3 bases and 8 bases, in that order; junction bases with no gene match: 4. The length of the CDR3 is 13 residues.

This clonotype appeared many times. CDR3 DNA: TGTGCCAGCAGCGTAGCCGGACTCAACACAGATACGCAGTATTTT. It yields the protein CASSVAGLNTDTQYF. The chain couples TRBV9 to TRBJ2-3; a weak D match, TRBD2 (5 bases). CDR1 and CDR2 (germline): SGDLS, YYNGEE. Trimming took off 0 bases at V and 2 bases at J, with 10 bases between the two ends. The CDR3 runs to 15 residues.

In its sample, this clonotype was seen a few times. The chain links TRBV3-1 to TRBJ2-5; tentative D call: TRBD2 (5 bases). The germline V gene encodes CDR1 LGHDT and CDR2 YNNKEL (reference sequence). Trimming removed 2 bases at V and 3 bases at J, with 16 bases between. The CDR3 sequence is 16 residues long. This chain's CDR3 is CASSQSGRREKETQYF. DNA for the CDR3: TGTGCCAGCAGCCAATCGGGGAGAAGAGAGAAAGAGACCCAGTACTTC.

This clonotype was observed a few times. This rearrangement joins TRBV27 to TRBJ1-1; 7 nucleotides match TRBD1. The CDR3 length is 16 residues. After removal of 2 bases from V and 3 bases from J, the junction contained 9 bases not matched to a gene. Germline values: CDR1 MNHEY, CDR2 SMNVEV (reference sequence). For the CDR3, the DNA is TGTGCCAGCAGTTTAAAGGGGGCCTTGGGGTACACTGAAGCTTTCTTT. This encodes CASSLKGALGYTEAFF.

This sequence joins TRBV24-1 and TRBJ2-2; D remains unclear. CDR3 length: 16 amino acids. Trimming removed 3 bases from V and 4 bases from J, with 14 bases in between. Germline lookup yields CDR1 KGHDR and CDR2 SFDVKD. CDR3 sequence (DNA): TGTGCCACCAGTGATGGGATCCGAGGACGCACCGGGGAGCTGTTTTTT. Residues: CATSDGIRGRTGELFF.

This clonotype has ten or more counts. The chain is built from TRBV9 and TRBJ1-1, with D unclear. V was clipped by 7 bases and J by 4 bases, with 14 bases between them. CDR1 and CDR2 from the germline V gene are SGDLS and YYNGEE. The CDR3 is made up of 13 amino acids. This CDR3 is CASSGYKSTEAFF. The CDR3, as DNA: TGTGCCAGCTCGGGGTACAAGAGCACTGAAGCTTTCTTT.

The rearrangement joins TRBV4-1 to TRBJ1-4; no reliable D call. The CDR3 is made up of 16 amino acids. Between the trimmed V and J ends, which lost 4 bases and 5 bases, there was a span of 17 bases. The germline V gene encodes CDR1 MGHRA and CDR2 YSYEKL. In DNA form, the CDR3 reads TGCGCCAGCAGCCTACTTCCGGGAGAACGAAATGAAAAACTGTTTTTT. This codes for CASSLLPGERNEKLFF.

This clonotype was seen more than once but under ten times. J is TRBJ2-2 and V is TRBV12-3 or TRBV12-4; 9 nucleotides line up with TRBD1. CDR3 length equals 16 residues. J gave up 0 bases and V 2 bases, and 1 base lay outside the gene matches. The CDR3 DNA is TGTGCCAGCAGTTTATGGACAGGGGCGAACACCGGGGAGCTGTTTTTT. As protein: CASSLWTGANTGELFF.

This clonotype was seen a few times. The chain links TRBV14 to TRBJ2-1; D remains ambiguous. The CDR3 is 13 amino acids. The germline V and J ends were trimmed by 0 bases and 7 bases, with 7 bases remaining between them. Germline V lookup: CDR1 SGHDN, CDR2 FVKESK. The CDR3 is CASSQDLGNEQFF. The CDR3 nucleotides read TGTGCCAGCAGCCAAGATCTGGGAAATGAGCAGTTCTTC.

This chain links TRBV9 with TRBJ2-5, with D perhaps matching TRBD1 (6 bases). Trimming took 4 bases from V and 7 from J, leaving 17 bases between them. The CDR3 length is 14 residues. Germline lookup yields CDR1 SGDLS and CDR2 YYNGEE. Here the CDR3 reads CASSISGVPGTQYF. The CDR3 nucleotides read TGTGCCAGCAGCATCTCAGGGGTTCCAGGGACCCAGTACTTC.

V is TRBV20-1 and J is TRBJ2-7, with TRBD2 matching over 14 bases. J lost 6 bases, V lost 6 bases, and 7 bases had no gene match. CDR1 DFQATT and CDR2 SNEGSKA come from the germline V gene (reference sequence). The CDR3 loop spans 14 amino acids. CDR3 residues: CSAQGLAGAGEQYF. Here the CDR3 DNA reads TGCAGTGCCCAGGGACTAGCGGGAGCCGGCGAGCAGTACTTC.

The rearrangement uses TRBV5-1 and TRBJ2-1, with TRBD1 matching 8 bases. Germline assignment: CDR1 SGHRS and CDR2 YFSETQ. The V gene end was trimmed by 4 bases and the J gene end by 5 bases; junction bases not matched to a gene: 5. The CDR3 runs to 14 residues. Written as DNA, the CDR3 is TGCGCCAGCAGCCCCGGGACAGGTAACAATGAGCAGTTCTTC. It translates to CASSPGTGNNEQFF.

J is TRBJ2-7 and V is TRBV10-3; D tentatively reads TRBD1 or TRBD2 (5 bases each). CDR1 ENHRY and CDR2 SYGVKD come from the germline V gene. This CDR3 has 14 residues. V lost 3 bases to trimming and J lost 2 bases, with 11 bases between them. CDR3 amino acids: CAISEGQGPYEQYF. The CDR3 bases are TGTGCCATCAGTGAAGGGCAGGGACCCTACGAGCAGTACTTC.

This rearrangement joins TRBV29-1 to TRBJ2-7; 7 bases line up with TRBD1. With 6 bases clipped from V and 5 bases from J, the junction kept 7 bases outside the gene matches. The CDR3 extends over 12 amino acids. Looked up from germline, CDR1 is SQVTM and CDR2 is ANQGSEA. The CDR3 protein is CSVKYRGNEQYF. As DNA, the CDR3 is TGCAGCGTGAAGTACAGGGGAAACGAGCAGTACTTC.

The CDR3 DNA reads TGTGCCAGCAGTTTAGGATTCTCCTACAATGAGCAGTTCTTC. This encodes CASSLGFSYNEQFF. J is TRBJ2-1 and V is TRBV12-3 or TRBV12-4; D not resolved. Trimming cost V 1 base and J 0 bases, with 4 bases left between them. The CDR3 consists of 14 residues.

This clonotype was recorded a few times. The gene calls are TRBV7-8 and TRBJ2-7, with a tentative D call TRBD2 (6 bases). V lost 5 bases and J lost 2, with 19 bases in between. The germline V gene encodes CDR1 SGHVS and CDR2 FQNEAQ. The CDR3 sequence is 16 residues long. CDR3 in amino acids: CASSLITGTSAYEQYF. The CDR3 nucleotides are TGTGCCAGCAGCCTAATTACCGGGACTTCTGCCTACGAGCAGTACTTC.